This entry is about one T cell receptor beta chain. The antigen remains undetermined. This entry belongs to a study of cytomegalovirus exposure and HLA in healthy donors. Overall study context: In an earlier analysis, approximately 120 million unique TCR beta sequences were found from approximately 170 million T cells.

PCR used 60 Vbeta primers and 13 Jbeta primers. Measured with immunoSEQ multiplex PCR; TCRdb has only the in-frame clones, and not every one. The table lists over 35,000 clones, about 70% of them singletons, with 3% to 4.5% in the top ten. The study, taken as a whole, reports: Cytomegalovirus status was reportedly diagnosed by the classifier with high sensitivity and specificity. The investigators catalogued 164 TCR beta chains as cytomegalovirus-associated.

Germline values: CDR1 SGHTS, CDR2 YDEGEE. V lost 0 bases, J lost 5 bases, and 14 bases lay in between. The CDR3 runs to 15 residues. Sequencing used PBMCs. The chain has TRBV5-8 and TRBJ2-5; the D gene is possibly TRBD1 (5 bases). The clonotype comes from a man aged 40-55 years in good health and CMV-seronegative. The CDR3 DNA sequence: TGTGCCAGCAGCTTGGGTCGGGCAGGGATCGAGACCCAGTACTTC. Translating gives CASSLGRAGIETQYF.